The source of this T cell receptor beta chain is a study of post-analysis software for immune sequencing data. Across the whole study: Courses of disease covered relapsing-remitting, secondary progressive and progressive-relapsing multiple sclerosis.

TCR beta libraries were prepared from cDNA with unique molecular identifiers. With about 0.95 to 10 million T cells as the source, roughly 0.5 million cDNA molecules resulted. MiXCR, run by TCRdb on the PCR reads, gives a single entry per CDR3 protein. This table has 650,000 to 900,000 distinct CDR3 sequences, around 45% appearing once. At least ten counts were recorded for this clonotype. Its antigen is as yet unknown. Trimming cost V 0 bases and J 4 bases, with 10 bases left between them. CDR3 length: 14 residues. Germline assignment: CDR1 SEHNR and CDR2 FQNEAQ (reference sequence). Study results and limitations: Four or five TRBV segments, TRBV5-6, TRBV5-1 and TRBV20-1 among them, were found more frequent in patients than controls. Samples made in the same batch grouped tightly together by F measure. Controls' normalized Chao1 diversity significantly exceeded that of multiple sclerosis patients.

Input material: blood. This receptor was identified in a girl aged 10 to 17 with multiple sclerosis. V and J are TRBV7-9 and TRBJ2-7, with a possible D match to TRBD1 (6 bases). The CDR3 loop reads CASSLAGGRYEQYF. CDR3 sequence (DNA): TGTGCCAGCAGCTTAGCAGGGGGAAGGTACGAGCAGTACTTC. The full variable domain, its missing parts supplied by reference TRBV7-9 and TRBJ2-7, is DTGVSQNPRHKITKRGQNVTFRCDPISEHNRLYWYRQTLGQGPEFLTYFQNEAQLEKSRLLSDRFSAERPKGSFSTLEIQRTEQGDSAMYLCASSLAGGRYEQYFGPGTRLTVT.